These T cell receptor beta chains were read from a single sample in a study of response to subunit inactivated influenza vaccine. TCRdb redid the calling of the RT-PCR reads with MiXCR, one entry per CDR3 protein. The table lists more than 400,000 distinct CDR3 sequences, 9.5% to 13% of them singletons. Sequenced material: PBMCs from blood, taken roughly 48 days after vaccination. Receptors originate from a man aged 50 to 59 who received an inactivated influenza vaccine. Both conserved end residues are part of each CDR3. D genes are given only for firm matches. The size of a clone is reported for some rows only, either as once, few or many, or as a class for expanded clones.

j_gene,abundance,d_gene,v_gene,CDR3aa,CDR3nt
TRBJ2-1,many,TRBD2,TRBV15,CATSGLRGVSYNEQFF,TGTGCCACCAGCGGCCTGCGGGGGGTTTCCTACAATGAGCAGTTCTTC
TRBJ1-1,few,-,TRBV12-5,CASGFQGPYTEAFF,TGTGCTAGTGGTTTTCAGGGACCTTACACTGAAGCTTTCTTT
TRBJ1-5,-,-,TRBV7-2,CASSLALGGSQPQHF,TGTGCCAGCAGCTTAGCGTTAGGGGGAAGTCAGCCCCAGCATTTT
TRBJ2-2,once,TRBD1,TRBV12-3/TRBV12-4,CAVIGGSGGELFF,TGTGCCGTCATAGGGGGCTCAGGCGGGGAGCTGTTTTTT
TRBJ1-2,-,-,TRBV3-1,CASSQDPLRVGYTF,TGTGCCAGCAGCCAAGATCCCTTGAGGGTTGGCTACACCTTC
TRBJ2-3,-,-,TRBV28,CASSLGVWGTDTQYF,TGTGCCAGCAGTTTAGGGGTTTGGGGCACAGATACGCAGTATTTT
TRBJ2-2,-,-,TRBV7-8,CASSPSRGSGELFF,TGTGCCAGCAGCCCCAGCCGTGGCTCCGGGGAGCTGTTTTTT
TRBJ2-2,-,-,TRBV5-6,CASSLGLGLNLSAGELFF,TGTGCCAGCAGCTTGGGTCTGGGCTTGAACCTCTCGGCCGGGGAGCTGTTTTTT
TRBJ2-7,few,TRBD1,TRBV18,CASSPRPGQSDGEQYF,TGTGCCAGCTCACCGAGACCGGGACAGAGCGACGGCGAGCAGTACTTC
TRBJ2-5,-,-,TRBV18,CASSPPMRQETQYF,TGTGCCAGCTCACCACCGATGCGACAAGAGACCCAGTACTTC
TRBJ2-1,-,-,TRBV2,CASSDRGNYNNEQFF,TGTGCCAGCAGTGATCGGGGGAATTATAACAATGAGCAGTTCTTC
TRBJ2-5,-,-,TRBV6-1,CASSEDARAQETQYF,TGTGCCAGCAGTGAAGATGCTAGGGCCCAAGAGACCCAGTACTTC
TRBJ2-2,few,-,TRBV7-9,CASREDGFEDTGELFF,TGTGCCAGCAGGGAGGACGGCTTCGAGGACACCGGGGAGCTGTTTTTT
TRBJ2-7,-,-,TRBV7-9,CASRGPSDEQYF,TGTGCCAGCAGGGGTCCCTCGGATGAGCAGTACTTC
TRBJ2-7,many,-,TRBV5-1,CASSLPATYEQYF,TGCGCCAGCAGCTTGCCAGCCACCTACGAGCAGTACTTC
TRBJ2-5,many,TRBD2,TRBV20-1,CSEVASGLETQYF,TGCAGTGAAGTGGCTAGCGGGCTAGAGACCCAGTACTTC
TRBJ2-3,few,-,TRBV5-5,CASSLAAGANTDTQYF,TGTGCCAGCAGCTTGGCGGCGGGGGCAAACACAGATACGCAGTATTTT
TRBJ2-3,many,TRBD1,TRBV12-3/TRBV12-4,CASRARRTGQGADTQYF,TGTGCCAGCAGGGCCAGAAGGACAGGTCAGGGAGCAGATACGCAGTATTTT
TRBJ2-6,few,TRBD1,TRBV7-2,CASSPRTGLLTF,TGTGCCAGCAGCCCCCGGACAGGGCTCCTGACTTTC
TRBJ2-1,-,-,TRBV28,CASSFGGWVGEQFF,TGTGCCAGCAGTTTTGGGGGCTGGGTGGGCGAGCAGTTCTTC
TRBJ2-5,-,-,TRBV15,CATSSQGGGETQYF,TGTGCCACCAGCAGCCAGGGGGGGGGAGAGACCCAGTACTTC
TRBJ2-7,many,TRBD1,TRBV29-1,CSVTTDRAQQYF,TGCAGCGTGACTACGGACAGGGCCCAGCAGTACTTC
TRBJ2-1,many,-,TRBV4-3,CASSQGVDEQFF,TGCGCCAGCAGCCAGGGCGTCGATGAGCAGTTCTTC
TRBJ2-1,-,-,TRBV6-5,CASSYLQGSVEQFF,TGTGCCAGCAGTTATCTACAGGGTTCGGTCGAGCAGTTCTTC
TRBJ2-7,-,TRBD2,TRBV5-1,CASSLGLAGVADEQYF,TGCGCCAGCAGCCTCGGACTAGCGGGAGTCGCTGACGAGCAGTACTTC
TRBJ1-4,-,-,TRBV20-1,CSARAASTNEKLFF,TGCAGTGCTAGGGCTGCGTCAACTAATGAAAAACTGTTTTTT